The clone carrying this T cell receptor beta chain appeared many times. The antigen is undetermined. Time point of the sample: newly diagnosed GD, antithyroid drugs for less than 3 months. Extracted PBMC RNA gave rise to the TCR library. Diagnosing Graves' disease relied on the American Thyroid Association guidelines. Approximately 9-milliliter peripheral blood samples went into EDTA tubes. This entry belongs to a study of regulatory T cells in long-lasting Graves disease. Study observations and caveats: Small sample size may have lowered accuracy. Persistent disease preferred TRBV28, TRBJ1-2 and TRBJ2-5; new disease, TRBV20-1 and TRBJ2-1.

Construction of the TCR beta libraries employed iRepertoire HTBI primers in conjunction with Arm-PCR of CDR3 regions. TCRdb processed the multiplex PCR reads anew with MiXCR; each CDR3 protein has one entry. This table holds about 320,000 distinct CDR3 sequences, 15% to 20% found once. Germline V CDR1 and CDR2: LGHDT, YNNKEL (reference sequence). Deletions cut 1 base from V and 8 bases from J, with 14 bases between. The CDR3 sequence is 15 residues long. The sequencing here drew on peripheral blood mononuclear cells (PBMCs), taken at new diagnosis, from a patient treated with antithyroid drugs. The V and J genes are TRBV3-1 and TRBJ1-4, with D unresolved. This TCR derives from a female donor with Graves disease. This chain's CDR3 is CASSQVGEDWEKLFF. CDR3 nucleotide sequence: TGTGCCAGCAGCCAAGTTGGGGAGGATTGGGAAAAACTGTTTTTT.